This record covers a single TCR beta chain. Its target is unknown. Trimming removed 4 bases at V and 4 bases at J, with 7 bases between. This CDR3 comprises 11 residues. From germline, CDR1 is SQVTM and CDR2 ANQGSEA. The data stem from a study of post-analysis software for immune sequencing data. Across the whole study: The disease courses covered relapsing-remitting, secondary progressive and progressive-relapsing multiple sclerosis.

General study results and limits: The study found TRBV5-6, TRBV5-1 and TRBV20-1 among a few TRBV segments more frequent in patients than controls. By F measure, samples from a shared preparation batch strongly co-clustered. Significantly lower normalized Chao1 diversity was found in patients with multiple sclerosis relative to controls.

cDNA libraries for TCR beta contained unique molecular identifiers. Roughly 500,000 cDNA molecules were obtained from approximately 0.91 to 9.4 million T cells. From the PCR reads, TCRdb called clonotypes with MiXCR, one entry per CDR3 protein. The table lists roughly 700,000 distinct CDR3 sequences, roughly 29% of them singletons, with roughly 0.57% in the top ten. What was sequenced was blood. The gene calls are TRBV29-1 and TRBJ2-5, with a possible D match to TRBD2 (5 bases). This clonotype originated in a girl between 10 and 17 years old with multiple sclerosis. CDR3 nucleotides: TGCAGCGTTGCGGCGGGAGAGACCCAGTACTTC. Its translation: CSVAAGETQYF. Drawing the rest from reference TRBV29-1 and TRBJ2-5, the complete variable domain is SAVISQKPSRDICQRGTSLTIQCQVDSQVTMMFWYRQQPGQSLTLIATANQGSEATYESGFVIDKFPISRPNLTFSTLTVSNMSPEDSSIYLCSVAAGETQYFGPGTRLLVL.